The source of this T cell receptor (beta chain) is a study of T cell repertoires in Merkel cell carcinoma (dated 2019 in TCRdb). Turning to the overall study: Patients who had received intralesional immunotherapy or systemic immune checkpoint blockade prior to the biopsy were excluded. MCPyV-specific clonotypes were first defined by tetramer sorting, cloning and paired TCR sequencing of expanded tumor-infiltrating lymphocytes. To be included, a subject needed both a diagnosis of MCPyV-positive Merkel cell carcinoma and tumor-infiltrating lymphocytes that had been successfully expanded in vitro. Findings and caveats that apply to the study as a whole: No normal tissue biopsies were studied.

Concerning this clone itself: Its antigen specificity is not known. Base qualities are missing; no much larger clone stands one base away.

The immunoSEQ assay was used both to sequence TRB CDR3 from tumor genomic DNA and to process the resulting data. The source is immuneACCESS, and TCRdb retained only in-frame sequences with V and J called. Part of the clones is not carried over; for the studies checked, unresolved V genes explain less than half of this, and the remainder is unexplained. In this sample the table shows around 14,000 clones, approximately 80% of which occur a single time. About a sixth of the sample is in the top ten clones. Biopsy-confirmed MCPyV-positive Merkel cell carcinoma was present in the study subjects, and positive serum antibodies to T-antigen were found in every subject. About six adjacent 10-micron frozen tumor sections were used for genomic DNA extraction without cell sorting or culture. Roughly 5 x 5 x 5 mm of tumor biopsy tissue was frozen in optimal cutting temperature compound. In the frozen biopsy, scout sections stained with hematoxylin and eosin confirmed plenty of Merkel cell carcinoma along with infiltrating cells.

The sequence came from an adult with Merkel cell carcinoma. The sample taken for sequencing was tumor tissue.

The base sequence is TGTGCCTGGACCCGGGACGAAAACTACGAGCAGTACTTC. It is translated as CAWTRDENYEQYF. This chain joins TRBV30 to TRBJ2-7; the D call could be TRBD1 or TRBD2, with each sharing 5 bases. CDR1 and CDR2 were assigned from the germline V gene (reference sequence) as GTSNPN and SVGIG. The CDR3 holds 13 amino acids from the cysteine to the phenylalanine. Solely the CDR3 DNA is kept, with 39 bases framed from the first base. Trimming removed 4 bases from V and 3 bases from J, leaving 13 bases between the germline ends.